The sequence of this TCR beta chain was determined in a study of Graves' ophthalmopathy and Graves' hyperthyroidism. In its sample, this clonotype was seen a few times. As yet, its antigen is unknown. Transcripts of RNA were the source for amplifying TCR beta CDR3 regions. Second-round multiplex PCR came after first-round RT-PCR with HTBI primers. TCRdb ran MiXCR on the multiplex PCR reads and lists one entry per CDR3 protein. The sample consists of roughly 500,000 distinct CDR3 sequences, 14% of them appearing once. The CDR3 spans 13 residues. From germline, CDR1 is LNHDA and CDR2 SQIVND (reference sequence). With V trimmed by 6 bases and J by 2 bases, 3 bases remained unmatched. Study-wide results and limits: Most thyroid clonotypes expanded beyond 0.001 frequency were also found in blood. A roughly 80% specificity and around 88% sensitivity were achieved by a 13-signature model that separated ophthalmopathy from stable hyperthyroidism.

PBMCs had their origin in fresh peripheral blood (more than 9.5 ml). Sequencing used blood. This receptor was identified in a woman aged 25 to 39 with Graves' ophthalmopathy. This rearrangement joins TRBV19 to TRBJ1-1; 7 bases fit TRBD1. CDR3 residues: CASRQGRNTEAFF. CDR3 nucleotides: TGTGCCAGTAGACAGGGGAGAAACACTGAAGCTTTCTTT.